This T cell receptor (beta chain) was retrieved from a study of cytomegalovirus exposure and HLA in healthy donors. About the study: An earlier analysis found under 130 million unique TCR beta sequences from around 180 million T cells. Overall study findings and caveats: Beyond CMV serostatus, there was no information to go on about immune exposure. For most TCR beta V segments, an earlier analysis put the productive rate at about 90% or about 30% of the time.

Germline V gene sequence: CDR1 SQVTM, CDR2 ANQGSEA. This CDR3 has 13 residues. V shed 4 bases and J 0 bases; nucleotides not matched to a gene: 2. The PCR employed 60 Vbeta primers together with 13 Jbeta primers. This table comes from immunoSEQ multiplex PCR, and its TCRdb copy is limited to in-frame clones, with some not included. The sample holds roughly 120,000 clones, 77% seen once. A remark on this clone: Its antigen is undetermined.

This receptor was taken from a woman in her thirties or forties in good health and CMV-seropositive. Sequencing was performed on PBMCs. The chain is built from TRBV29-1 and TRBJ1-1; the match to TRBD1 covers 7 bases. CDR3 DNA: TGCAGCGTTGGGGGACAGATGAACACTGAAGCTTTCTTT. As protein: CSVGGQMNTEAFF.